This T cell receptor (beta chain) originates from a study of cytomegalovirus exposure and HLA in healthy donors. Study findings and constraints: Most TCR beta V segments were productive about 87% or about 30% of the time in an earlier analysis. Across donors, presence/absence analyses took sequencing depth to be roughly uniform.

13 Jbeta primers and 60 Vbeta primers were used for the PCR. Profiled with immunoSEQ multiplex PCR; TCRdb holds only in-frame clones, not every one. The table shows 150,000 to 200,000 clones, with almost 80% occurring only once. The CDR3 loop spans 15 amino acids. Germline trimming cut 2 bases from V and 5 bases from J; bases unmatched to any gene: 6. Germline assignment: CDR1 SGHRS and CDR2 YFSETQ. There are a few counts of this clone. Its antigen is undetermined. The identical CDR3 is also encoded by other nucleotide sequences in the sample. The sequence was obtained from a middle-aged man in good health and CMV-seropositive. Material for sequencing was PBMCs. The V and J genes are TRBV5-1 and TRBJ2-3, with 9 bases that match TRBD2. CDR3 sequence reads: CASSLAGGRGDTQYF. CDR3 in DNA: TGCGCCAGCAGCTTAGCGGGAGGCAGGGGAGATACGCAGTATTTT. Variable domain in full (rest from reference TRBV5-1 and TRBJ2-3): KAGVTQTPRYLIKTRGQQVTLSCSPISGHRSVSWYQQTPGQGLQFLFEYFSETQRNKGNFPGRFSGRQFSNSRSEMNVSTLELGDSALYLCASSLAGGRGDTQYFGPGTRLTVL.